The 7 T cell receptor beta chains below were found in one sample sequenced in a study of breast tumors, draining lymph nodes, adjacent tissues. Axillary draining lymph nodes of breast cancer patients supplied the node samples. In TCRdb, the multiplex PCR reads were re-called with MiXCR into one record per CDR3 protein. The sample lists over 200,000 distinct CDR3 sequences, about 30% seen once, with 1.2% to 1.5% in the top ten. The sample consisted of axillary lymph node tissue. Receptors were obtained from a female donor with breast cancer. Some clones in this sample may be carry-over from other donors' samples.

This clonotype has a count of ten or more. The chain carries TRBV6-5 and TRBJ1-2; D perhaps matches TRBD1 (5 bases). The V end was cut by 8 bases, the J end by 8 bases, with 12 bases between. The CDR3 contains 11 residues. Germline values: CDR1 MNHEY, CDR2 SVGAGI. CDR3 amino acids: CASGRGTGYTF. DNA for the CDR3: TGTGCCAGCGGGAGGGGCACAGGCTACACCTTC.

This clonotype has just a few counts. At one end the junction does not follow the germline gene, possibly because of a read error. This sequence joins TRBV6-2 or TRBV6-3 and TRBJ2-7; the match to TRBD2 covers 9 bases. In germline, CDR1 is MNHEY, CDR2 SVGEGT. There are 18 residues in the CDR3. The CDR3 sequence is CASSHSTSGASGIHEQYF. The CDR3 DNA follows: TGTGCCAGCAGTCACTCGACCAGTGGGGCTAGCGGGATCCACGAGCAGTACTTC.

This clonotype was counted many times. The rearrangement links TRBV7-8 to TRBJ2-1, with TRBD2 identical over 9 bases. CDR3 length: 15 residues. Losses at the gene ends were 3 bases for V and 8 bases for J; bases not matched to a gene: 8. Germline V CDR1 and CDR2: SGHVS, FQNEAQ. CDR3 DNA: TGTGCCAGCAGCTTTTTTGGACTAGCGTGGGATGAGCAGTTCTTC. Translated, it gives CASSFFGLAWDEQFF.

This clonotype has at least ten counts. The CDR3 DNA reads TGTGCCAGCAGCCAAGATCTATACCAGCAGGGTGGCGAAAAACTGTTTTTT. Protein product: CASSQDLYQQGGEKLFF. This chain uses TRBV4-2 with TRBJ1-4, with D maybe TRBD1 (5 bases). CDR1 and CDR2 (germline): LGHNA, YNFKEQ. The V and J ends lost 0 bases and 8 bases respectively, with 19 bases between them. The CDR3 is made up of 17 amino acids.

This clonotype was seen many times. The chain uses TRBV19 and TRBJ1-5; maybe TRBD1 (6 bases). The CDR3 length is 13 residues. V lost 8 bases, J lost 3 bases, and 11 bases lay in between. Germline V CDR1 and CDR2: LNHDA, SQIVND (reference sequence). The DNA of the CDR3 is TGTGCCAGTTCGGACAGTCTCAATCAGCCCCAGCATTTT. Residues: CASSDSLNQPQHF.

The chain joins TRBV15 to TRBJ2-2; perhaps TRBD2 as D (6 bases). The CDR3 has 19 residues. Trimming removed 5 bases from V and 0 bases from J, with 22 bases in between. Germline V gene data show CDR1 as LNHNV and CDR2 as YYDKDF (reference sequence). The CDR3 reads CATSSESGTGGTNTGELFF. The CDR3 nucleotides are TGTGCCACCAGCTCGGAATCCGGGACTGGCGGGACGAACACCGGGGAGCTGTTTTTT.

Regarding this clonotype: Mismatch with germline at one junction end may stem from a read error. The chain joins TRBV12-3 or TRBV12-4 to TRBJ2-5; 9 bases map to TRBD2. The CDR3 consists of 15 residues. The CDR3 loop is CTSRLAGGPVETQYF. Here the CDR3 DNA reads TGTACCAGCAGACTCGCGGGAGGGCCGGTCGAGACCCAGTACTTC.